Listed here is a single T cell receptor (beta chain). Its specificity is unknown. TCRdb's table, derived via immunoSEQ multiplex PCR, lists solely in-frame clones and lacks some. The repertoire holds about 84,000 clones, with roughly 82% as singletons. The sample comes from a study of OX40 agonist ivuxolimab in advanced cancers. Whole-study context: Patients were dosed with the agonistic anti-OX40 (CD134) antibody ivuxolimab. Patients received ivuxolimab, an intravenous treatment, every 2 weeks at 0.01 to 10 mg/kg. Study outcomes and limitations: Normalized expansion of T-cell clones was also low for some nonresponders.

The CDR3 contains 14 residues. Germline V CDR1 and CDR2: MDHEN, SYDVKM. Trimming shortened V by 6 bases and J by 4 bases, and 15 bases separated the two germline ends. J is TRBJ1-2 and V is TRBV28; possibly TRBD1 for D (5 bases). The sequence came from an adult with an advanced solid tumor such as melanoma, head and neck, liver or kidney cancer. The material was CD4+ or CD8+ T cells sorted from blood, obtained in a trial of the OX40 agonist ivuxolimab. The CDR3 reads CASRPTGGGYGYTF. The DNA of the CDR3 is TGTGCCAGCAGGCCAACAGGAGGAGGCTATGGCTACACCTTC.